These 9 T cell receptor beta chains came from one sample sequenced in a study of graft-versus-host responses after intestinal transplantation. Once graft tissue had been processed, intraepithelial and lamina propria lymphocytes were released. Produced via immunoSEQ multiplex PCR; TCRdb's table is partial and in-frame only. The sample holds 15,000 to 20,000 clones; approximately 80% are singletons and the top ten take about 3.8%. The sample here was ileum tissue, taken less than 600 days after intestinal transplantation. These receptors were obtained from a human patient who received an intestinal transplant, so some T cells may come from the graft donor.

The genes are TRBV5-8 and TRBJ2-7, with TRBD1 identical over 7 bases. Losses at the gene ends were 2 bases for V and 0 bases for J; bases not matched to a gene: 2. Germline V CDR1 and CDR2: SGHTS, YDEGEE. The CDR3 extends over 14 amino acids. The CDR3 loop is CASSFGTVSYEQYF. The CDR3 nucleotides read TGTGCCAGCAGCTTCGGGACAGTCTCCTACGAGCAGTACTTC.

This chain joins TRBV6-6 and TRBJ1-1; TRBD1 agrees at 7 bases. Per germline, CDR1 MNHNY and CDR2 SVGAGI (reference sequence). V lost 8 bases and J lost 0; bases outside the gene matches: 9. The CDR3 is 15 residues long. In DNA form, the CDR3 reads TGTGCCAGCTCCCCGACCGGGACAGTGAACACTGAAGCTTTCTTT. Translation gives CASSPTGTVNTEAFF.

J is TRBJ2-7 and V is TRBV2, with TRBD1 matching 8 bases. The CDR3 consists of 15 residues. The J segment lost 5 bases and the V segment lost 2 bases, leaving 8 bases of the junction unmatched. The germline gives CDR1 SNHLY, CDR2 FYNNEI. CDR3 DNA sequence: TGTGCCAGCAGTGAACGGACAGGGATTGGGAACGAGCAGTACTTC. Its protein product is CASSERTGIGNEQYF.

The gene calls are TRBV11-3 and TRBJ1-2, with 8 bases identical to TRBD1. The length of the CDR3 is 13 residues. V lost 3 bases, J lost 6 bases, and 3 bases stayed unmatched. The germline V gene encodes CDR1 SGHNT and CDR2 YENEEA. The DNA of the CDR3 is TGTGCCAGCAGCTTGAGACAGGGGAATGGCTACACCTTC. Translated: CASSLRQGNGYTF.

The chain has TRBV5-5 and TRBJ2-1; D is possibly TRBD1 (6 bases). This CDR3 has 17 amino acids. Trimming shortened V by 1 base and J by 2 bases, and 16 bases separated the two germline ends. The V gene's germline CDR1 is SGHKS and CDR2 YYEKEE (reference sequence). This CDR3 is CASSLLLSRGTYNEQFF. The CDR3 DNA follows: TGTGCCAGCAGCTTGTTATTGAGCAGGGGCACCTACAATGAGCAGTTCTTC. The variable domain in full, with the rest retrieved from reference TRBV5-5 and TRBJ2-1, is DAGVTQSPTHLIKTRGQQVTLRCSPISGHKSVSWYQQVLGQGPQFIFQYYEKEERGRGNFPDRFSARQFPNYSSELNVNALLLGDSALYLCASSLLLSRGTYNEQFFGPGTRLTVL.

The CDR3 DNA reads as TGTGCCAGCAATTCGATGCAGGAGGGTGAGTACGAGCAGTACTTC. Translation: CASNSMQEGEYEQYF. The V gene is TRBV6-4, the J gene TRBJ2-7; possible D gene TRBD2, 6 bases. The CDR3 is 15 amino acids. Trimming pared 7 bases from V and 4 bases from J, leaving 20 bases between. Per germline, CDR1 MRHNA and CDR2 SNTAGT.

The rearrangement uses TRBV27 and TRBJ2-1, with a possible D match to TRBD2 (5 bases). Looked up from germline, CDR1 is MNHEY and CDR2 is SMNVEV (reference sequence). The CDR3 is 12 amino acids. The V and J ends lost 5 bases and 10 bases respectively, with 12 bases between them. In DNA, the CDR3 is TGTGCCAGCAGTACCAATCCGGGGGAGCAGTTCTTC. It encodes CASSTNPGEQFF.

The CDR3 DNA is TGTGCCAGCAGTTTTAACCCGGGCACTGAAGCTTTCTTT. It encodes CASSFNPGTEAFF. This chain links TRBV6-6 with TRBJ1-1; unclear D gene. Trimming took 4 bases from V and 4 from J, leaving 10 bases between them. Germline V gives CDR1 MNHNY, CDR2 SVGAGI (reference sequence). This CDR3 has 13 residues.

This clone was observed a few times. The chain carries TRBV7-6 and TRBJ1-5; D gene unclear. This CDR3 region has 13 residues. Per the germline V gene, CDR1 is SGHVS and CDR2 is FNYEAQ. Trimming took off 3 bases at V and 3 bases at J, with 6 bases between the two ends. Here the CDR3 DNA reads TGTGCCAGCAGCTTGGGCAACAATCAGCCCCAGCATTTT. It encodes CASSLGNNQPQHF. The entire variable domain, with the rest obtained from reference TRBV7-6 and TRBJ1-5, is as follows: GAGVSQSPRYKVTKRGQDVALRCDPISGHVSLYWYRQALGQGPEFLTYFNYEAQQDKSGLPNDRFSAERPEGSISTLTIQRTEQRDSAMYRCASSLGNNQPQHFGDGTRLSIL.